A selection of T cell receptor beta chains follows, all from one sample in a study of regulatory T cells in long-lasting Graves disease. TCRdb used MiXCR to reprocess the multiplex PCR reads, holding one entry per CDR3 protein. Among roughly 300,000 distinct CDR3 sequences, roughly 21% were seen once, and the ten largest hold just under 30%. The starting material was peripheral blood mononuclear cells (PBMCs), obtained when the disease was refractory, from a patient treated with antithyroid drugs. The source of these receptors is a female donor with Graves disease. Both conserved end residues are part of each CDR3. Each record gives: J gene, clone size, D gene, V gene, CDR3 DNA, CDR3 protein. D genes are given only for firm matches. Size is stated for part of the rows, as once, few or many counts, or as a class when the clone is expanded.

j_gene: TRBJ2-1
abundance: few
d_gene: NA
v_gene: TRBV25-1
CDR3nt: TGTGCCAGCAGGGCCTACAATGAGCAGTTCTTC
CDR3aa: CASRAYNEQFF

j_gene: TRBJ1-2
abundance: NA
d_gene: NA
v_gene: TRBV7-2
CDR3nt: TGTGCCAGCAGCTTCGGAGCGCTCCGGGACGATTATGGCTACACCTTC
CDR3aa: CASSFGALRDDYGYTF

j_gene: TRBJ1-4
abundance: many
d_gene: TRBD1
v_gene: TRBV6-1
CDR3nt: TGTGCCAGCACCAGGGGGACAGGGGAGGAAAAACTGTTTTTT
CDR3aa: CASTRGTGEEKLFF

j_gene: TRBJ2-7
abundance: NA
d_gene: TRBD2
v_gene: TRBV7-2
CDR3nt: TGTGCCAGCAGCTTAGTTGGCAGGGAGGGCGAGCAGTACTTC
CDR3aa: CASSLVGREGEQYF

j_gene: TRBJ2-7
abundance: few
d_gene: TRBD1
v_gene: TRBV5-1
CDR3nt: TGCGCCAGCAGCGCTTTAGGGACAGGGGGCTACGAGCAGTACTTC
CDR3aa: CASSALGTGGYEQYF

j_gene: TRBJ2-5
abundance: NA
d_gene: NA
v_gene: TRBV7-9
CDR3nt: TGTGCCAGCAGCTTAGCTGAAACCCTCCAAGAGACCCAGTACTTC
CDR3aa: CASSLAETLQETQYF

j_gene: TRBJ2-7
abundance: many
d_gene: NA
v_gene: TRBV20-1
CDR3nt: TGCAGTGCTAGAGGTTTCCGGGATTCCTACGAGCAGTACTTC
CDR3aa: CSARGFRDSYEQYF

j_gene: TRBJ1-6
abundance: few
d_gene: TRBD1
v_gene: TRBV6-2/TRBV6-3
CDR3nt: TGTGCCAGCAGTTGGCTTCAGGACAGGGTGCGTGAAAATTCACCCCTCCACTTT
CDR3aa: CASSWLQDRVRENSPLHF

j_gene: TRBJ1-2
abundance: few
d_gene: TRBD1
v_gene: TRBV12-3/TRBV12-4
CDR3nt: TGTGCCAGCAGTTTTGACAGGGGTGCCTATGGCTACACCTTC
CDR3aa: CASSFDRGAYGYTF

j_gene: TRBJ1-6
abundance: many
d_gene: TRBD1
v_gene: TRBV2
CDR3nt: TGTGCCAGCAGTGGGACAGGGGGCGTAGCACCCCTCCACTTT
CDR3aa: CASSGTGGVAPLHF

j_gene: TRBJ1-5
abundance: once
d_gene: TRBD1
v_gene: TRBV19
CDR3nt: TGTGCCAGTAGTAACCGGGACAGGGGGCGAATTGGCAATCAGCCCCAGCATTTT
CDR3aa: CASSNRDRGRIGNQPQHF

j_gene: TRBJ1-4
abundance: NA
d_gene: NA
v_gene: TRBV5-1
CDR3nt: TGCGCCAGCAGCTTGGGTACGACATCAACTAATGAAAAACTGTTTTTT
CDR3aa: CASSLGTTSTNEKLFF

j_gene: TRBJ1-6
abundance: few
d_gene: NA
v_gene: TRBV6-5
CDR3nt: TGTGCCAGCAGTTATGCAGGACAGCCGCCGTGGGCCCTCCACTTT
CDR3aa: CASSYAGQPPWALHF

j_gene: TRBJ2-5
abundance: few
d_gene: NA
v_gene: TRBV5-1
CDR3nt: TGCGCCAGCAGCTTACAAGGGACCGAGGCCCAGTACTTC
CDR3aa: CASSLQGTEAQYF

j_gene: TRBJ1-1
abundance: many
d_gene: NA
v_gene: TRBV30
CDR3nt: TGTGCCTGGAACCCGACCGTTAACACTGAAGCTTTCTTT
CDR3aa: CAWNPTVNTEAFF

j_gene: TRBJ1-2
abundance: many
d_gene: NA
v_gene: TRBV30
CDR3nt: TGTGCCTGGAGTTCACTTTATGGCTACACCTTC
CDR3aa: CAWSSLYGYTF

j_gene: TRBJ2-5
abundance: NA
d_gene: TRBD2
v_gene: TRBV20-1
CDR3nt: TGCAGTGCTTCCTCCTATACTAGCGGGGACCAAGAGACCCAGTACTTC
CDR3aa: CSASSYTSGDQETQYF

j_gene: TRBJ2-7
abundance: few
d_gene: TRBD1
v_gene: TRBV30
CDR3nt: TGTGCCTGGACCGGACAGGGGGCTTACGAGCAGTACTTC
CDR3aa: CAWTGQGAYEQYF

j_gene: TRBJ2-3
abundance: NA
d_gene: TRBD2
v_gene: TRBV11-2
CDR3nt: TGTGCCAGCAGCTTAGCACTCACGGGACTAGTACGCGCAGATACGCAGTATTTT
CDR3aa: CASSLALTGLVRADTQYF

j_gene: TRBJ1-2
abundance: many
d_gene: NA
v_gene: TRBV28
CDR3nt: TGTGCCAGCAGACAAGATCCCCTAGGGGACTATGGCTACACCTTC
CDR3aa: CASRQDPLGDYGYTF

j_gene: TRBJ1-1
abundance: many
d_gene: NA
v_gene: TRBV12-3/TRBV12-4
CDR3nt: TGTGCCAGCAGTTATCCACAGGGATTGCGCACTGAAGCTTTCTTT
CDR3aa: CASSYPQGLRTEAFF

j_gene: TRBJ2-7
abundance: NA
d_gene: NA
v_gene: TRBV11-2
CDR3nt: TGTGCCAGCAGGTGGTCCCTCGAGGACGAGCAGTACTTC
CDR3aa: CASRWSLEDEQYF

j_gene: TRBJ2-3
abundance: NA
d_gene: NA
v_gene: TRBV14
CDR3nt: TGTGCCAGCAGCCGAAAGAACCCCGGGGTAGATACGCAGTATTTT
CDR3aa: CASSRKNPGVDTQYF

j_gene: TRBJ1-1
abundance: few
d_gene: TRBD1
v_gene: TRBV5-1
CDR3nt: TGCGCCAGCAGCTTGCAGGGGGCCTTGAACACTGAAGCTTTCTTT
CDR3aa: CASSLQGALNTEAFF

j_gene: TRBJ1-2
abundance: NA
d_gene: NA
v_gene: TRBV25-1
CDR3nt: TGTGCCAGCAACAGAGCTAACTATGGCTACACCTTC
CDR3aa: CASNRANYGYTF

j_gene: TRBJ2-7
abundance: NA
d_gene: TRBD1
v_gene: TRBV27
CDR3nt: TGTGCCAGCAGGGAAGGGACAGGGGGCCCCTACGAGCAGTACTTC
CDR3aa: CASREGTGGPYEQYF

j_gene: TRBJ2-2
abundance: many
d_gene: NA
v_gene: TRBV7-8
CDR3nt: TGTGCCAGCAGCTCCGGAATAATCGGGGAGCTGTTTTTT
CDR3aa: CASSSGIIGELFF

j_gene: TRBJ1-1
abundance: few
d_gene: TRBD1
v_gene: TRBV6-1
CDR3nt: TGTGCCAGCAGGGCAGGGGGTACGCGGACTGAAGCTTTCTTT
CDR3aa: CASRAGGTRTEAFF

j_gene: TRBJ1-6
abundance: many
d_gene: NA
v_gene: TRBV6-2/TRBV6-3
CDR3nt: TGTGCCAGCAGTTACTCAAGACGCGGTAATTCACCCCTCCACTTT
CDR3aa: CASSYSRRGNSPLHF

j_gene: TRBJ1-2
abundance: once
d_gene: NA
v_gene: TRBV10-3
CDR3nt: TGTGCCATCAGTGAGTTCGGGTCAGGCGCTAACTATGGCTACACCTTC
CDR3aa: CAISEFGSGANYGYTF

j_gene: TRBJ2-7
abundance: many
d_gene: TRBD1
v_gene: TRBV24-1
CDR3nt: TGTGCCACTCATATACAGGGGGCCTACGAGCAGTACTTC
CDR3aa: CATHIQGAYEQYF

j_gene: TRBJ1-3
abundance: few
d_gene: NA
v_gene: TRBV15
CDR3nt: TGTGCCACCAGCAGAGACGGGGGGCCTGGTGGAAACACCATATATTTT
CDR3aa: CATSRDGGPGGNTIYF

j_gene: TRBJ2-7
abundance: many
d_gene: NA
v_gene: TRBV27
CDR3nt: TGTGCCAGCAGTTTATCGATTGGAGGAGAAGGCGAGCAGTACTTC
CDR3aa: CASSLSIGGEGEQYF

j_gene: TRBJ1-2
abundance: many
d_gene: NA
v_gene: TRBV5-1
CDR3nt: TGCGCCAGCAGCCTGCTAGGAGGAAATTCGAATGGCTACACCTTC
CDR3aa: CASSLLGGNSNGYTF

j_gene: TRBJ1-5
abundance: NA
d_gene: TRBD1
v_gene: TRBV19
CDR3nt: TGTGCCAGTACCGCAATCCCAGGACAGGGGGCGCGGGGTAGCAATCAGCCCCAGCATTTT
CDR3aa: CASTAIPGQGARGSNQPQHF

j_gene: TRBJ1-1
abundance: few
d_gene: TRBD1
v_gene: TRBV11-2
CDR3nt: TGTGCCAGCAGCTTAGATCGAAGGACAGGGGAAGCTTTCTTT
CDR3aa: CASSLDRRTGEAFF

j_gene: TRBJ1-5
abundance: few
d_gene: NA
v_gene: TRBV29-1
CDR3nt: TGCAGCGCATTAATAGGGGGGAATCAGCCCCAGCATTTT
CDR3aa: CSALIGGNQPQHF

j_gene: TRBJ2-7
abundance: NA
d_gene: NA
v_gene: TRBV10-3
CDR3nt: TGTGCCATCAGTGAGCGCTACAGGCGAGCGGGCCCTGGTGAGCAGTACTTC
CDR3aa: CAISERYRRAGPGEQYF

j_gene: TRBJ1-1
abundance: NA
d_gene: NA
v_gene: TRBV6-1
CDR3nt: TGTGCCAGCAGTCGGCCCGTGCTAAACACTGAAGCTTTCTTT
CDR3aa: CASSRPVLNTEAFF

j_gene: TRBJ1-1
abundance: few
d_gene: NA
v_gene: TRBV20-1
CDR3nt: TGCAGTGCCCTAGACCCGTACACTGAAGCTTTCTTT
CDR3aa: CSALDPYTEAFF

j_gene: TRBJ2-7
abundance: many
d_gene: TRBD1
v_gene: TRBV2
CDR3nt: TGTGCCAGCAGTGTCGACAGGGGCCTGGACGAGCAGTACTTC
CDR3aa: CASSVDRGLDEQYF

j_gene: TRBJ2-2
abundance: few
d_gene: NA
v_gene: TRBV10-2
CDR3nt: TGCGCCAGCAGGACGCTCCGGGGGACCGGGGAGCTGTTTTTT
CDR3aa: CASRTLRGTGELFF

j_gene: TRBJ2-7
abundance: few
d_gene: TRBD1
v_gene: TRBV4-1
CDR3nt: TGCGCCAGCAGCCAGGACCGGGACAGGGGATCCTACGAGCAGTACTTC
CDR3aa: CASSQDRDRGSYEQYF

j_gene: TRBJ2-5
abundance: few
d_gene: NA
v_gene: TRBV15
CDR3nt: TGTGCCACCAGCAGAGATCGCCGCTCGGGGGAGACCCAGTACTTC
CDR3aa: CATSRDRRSGETQYF

j_gene: TRBJ2-4
abundance: NA
d_gene: NA
v_gene: TRBV19
CDR3nt: TGTGCATCGAAGGAGCCCGGAAAAAACATTCAGTACTTC
CDR3aa: CASKEPGKNIQYF

j_gene: TRBJ2-7
abundance: many
d_gene: TRBD2
v_gene: TRBV5-1
CDR3nt: TGCGCCAGCAGCTTGGAAGCGGGGGGCTACGAGCAGTACTTC
CDR3aa: CASSLEAGGYEQYF

j_gene: TRBJ1-1
abundance: many
d_gene: TRBD1
v_gene: TRBV6-5
CDR3nt: TGTGCCAGCAGTTACGGCGGGACAGGCGAGAAAGCTTTCTTT
CDR3aa: CASSYGGTGEKAFF

j_gene: TRBJ2-4
abundance: NA
d_gene: TRBD1
v_gene: TRBV30
CDR3nt: TGTGCCTGGAGGGGACAGGGCGAAGCCAAAAACATTCAGTACTTC
CDR3aa: CAWRGQGEAKNIQYF

j_gene: TRBJ2-5
abundance: many
d_gene: TRBD2
v_gene: TRBV28
CDR3nt: TGTGCCAGCACGATAGCGGGAGGAATAGAGACCCAGTACTTC
CDR3aa: CASTIAGGIETQYF

j_gene: TRBJ1-1
abundance: many
d_gene: NA
v_gene: TRBV28
CDR3nt: TGTGCCAGCAGTAGCCGAATAGGGAACACTGAAGCTTTCTTT
CDR3aa: CASSSRIGNTEAFF

j_gene: TRBJ1-2
abundance: many
d_gene: TRBD1
v_gene: TRBV6-5
CDR3nt: TGTGCCAGCAGTTACTCGGGGCAGGGGGCAGGCTATGGCTACACCTTC
CDR3aa: CASSYSGQGAGYGYTF

j_gene: TRBJ2-7
abundance: NA
d_gene: NA
v_gene: TRBV14
CDR3nt: TGTGCCAGCAGCCAATGGTCTGGCTACGAGCAGTACTTC
CDR3aa: CASSQWSGYEQYF

j_gene: TRBJ2-5
abundance: few
d_gene: NA
v_gene: TRBV20-1
CDR3nt: TGCAGTGCTAGAAATAGACAGGCAAAGGGAGAGACCCAGTACTTC
CDR3aa: CSARNRQAKGETQYF

j_gene: TRBJ2-7
abundance: many
d_gene: NA
v_gene: TRBV30
CDR3nt: TGTGCCTGGAGTATTGCCCCCTACGAGCAGTACTTC
CDR3aa: CAWSIAPYEQYF

j_gene: TRBJ2-3
abundance: NA
d_gene: NA
v_gene: TRBV5-1
CDR3nt: TGCGCCAGCAGCCCCAGACTAGACACAGATACGCAGTATTTT
CDR3aa: CASSPRLDTDTQYF

j_gene: TRBJ1-1
abundance: many
d_gene: NA
v_gene: TRBV18
CDR3nt: TGTGCCAGCTCACCGGACATAAACACTGAAGCTTTCTTT
CDR3aa: CASSPDINTEAFF

j_gene: TRBJ2-5
abundance: few
d_gene: NA
v_gene: TRBV5-1
CDR3nt: TGCGCCAGCAGCTTATCTACTAGCAAGAGTCAGACCCAGTACTTC
CDR3aa: CASSLSTSKSQTQYF

j_gene: TRBJ2-7
abundance: NA
d_gene: NA
v_gene: TRBV19
CDR3nt: TGTGCCAGTAGTATAGTAAGTCACCCCTCCTACGAGCAGTACTTC
CDR3aa: CASSIVSHPSYEQYF

j_gene: TRBJ2-5
abundance: many
d_gene: TRBD2
v_gene: TRBV5-5
CDR3nt: TGTGCCAGCAGCTTGCCTAGCGGGAGGGGTTTAAGAGAGACCCAGTACTTC
CDR3aa: CASSLPSGRGLRETQYF

j_gene: TRBJ1-1
abundance: NA
d_gene: NA
v_gene: TRBV6-1
CDR3nt: TGTGCCAGCAGTCGTAGGACACAAGAAGCTGTCTTT
CDR3aa: CASSRRTQEAVF